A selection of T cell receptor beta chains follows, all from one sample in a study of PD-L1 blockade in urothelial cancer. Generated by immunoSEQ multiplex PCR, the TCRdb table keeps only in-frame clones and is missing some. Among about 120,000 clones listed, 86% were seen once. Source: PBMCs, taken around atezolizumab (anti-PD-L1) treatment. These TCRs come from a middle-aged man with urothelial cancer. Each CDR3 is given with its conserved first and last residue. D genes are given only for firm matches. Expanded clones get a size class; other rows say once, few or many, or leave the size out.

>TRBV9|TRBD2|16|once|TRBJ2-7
TGTGCCAGCAGCGCCCACCAGACTAGCGGGTTCTACGAGCAGTACTTC
CASSAHQTSGFYEQYF
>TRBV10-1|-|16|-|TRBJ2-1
TGCGCCAGCAGTGAGTCGGGTAGGGGCCCCTACAATGAGCAGTTCTTC
CASSESGRGPYNEQFF
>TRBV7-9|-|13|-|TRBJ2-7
TGTGCCAGCAGCGCGCGCTCAGGTAGCGAGCAGTACTTC
CASSARSGSEQYF
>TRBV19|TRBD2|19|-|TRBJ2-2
TGTGCCAGTAGTATGTTGGGACTAGCGGGAGGAACGAACACCGGGGAGCTGTTTTTT
CASSMLGLAGGTNTGELFF
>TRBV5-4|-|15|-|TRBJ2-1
TGTGCCAGCAGCTTGGGTCTAGCAAATCAGAATGAGCAGTTCTTC
CASSLGLANQNEQFF
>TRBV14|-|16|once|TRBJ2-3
TGTGCCAGCAGCCCCCTCGGGGGACTTAGCACAGATACGCAGTATTTT
CASSPLGGLSTDTQYF
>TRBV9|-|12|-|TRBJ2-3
TGTGCCAGCAGCGTAGTAACAGATACGCAGTATTTT
CASSVVTDTQYF
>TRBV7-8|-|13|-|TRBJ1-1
TGTGCCAGCAGCTCCTTCAGGAACACTGAAGCTTTCTTT
CASSSFRNTEAFF
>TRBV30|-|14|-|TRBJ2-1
TGTGCCTGGAACCAGCGGAGAGCAAACAATGAGCAGTTCTTC
CAWNQRRANNEQFF
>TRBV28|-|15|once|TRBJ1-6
TGTGCCAGCACCCCCGGGGGGGGGTTTCAGTCACCCCTCCACTTT
CASTPGGGFQSPLHF
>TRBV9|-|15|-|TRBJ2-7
TGTGCCAGCAGCGTTGGGCCAGACGAACTCTACGAGCAGTACTTC
CASSVGPDELYEQYF
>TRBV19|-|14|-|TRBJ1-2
TGTGCCAGTAGCCCAGGACTTACTAACTATGGCTACACCTTC
CASSPGLTNYGYTF
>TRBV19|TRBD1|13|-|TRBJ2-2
TGTGCCAGTAGACAGGGGGGCACCGGGGAGCTGTTTTTT
CASRQGGTGELFF
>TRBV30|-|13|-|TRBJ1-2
TGTGCCTGGAGTGTGGCGGCAATCTATGGCTACACCTTC
CAWSVAAIYGYTF
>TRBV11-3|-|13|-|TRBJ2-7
TGTGCCAGCAGCTCGACTAGTCTGGGCGAGCAGTACTTC
CASSSTSLGEQYF
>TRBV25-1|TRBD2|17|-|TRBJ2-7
TGTGCCAGCGGCGTCCATAGCGGGAGGACAGGGTCCTACGAGCAGTACTTC
CASGVHSGRTGSYEQYF
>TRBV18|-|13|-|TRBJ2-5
TGTGCCAGCTCACCACCCTCCTCCTCACTGGAGTACTTC
CASSPPSSSLEYF
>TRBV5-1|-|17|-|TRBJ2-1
TGCGCCAGCAGCCCCATGAAAACAGGGACCTCCTACAATGAGCAGTTCTTC
CASSPMKTGTSYNEQFF
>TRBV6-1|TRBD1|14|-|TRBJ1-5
TGTGCCAGCCACAGGGGTCATGGGGATCAGCCCCAGCATTTT
CASHRGHGDQPQHF
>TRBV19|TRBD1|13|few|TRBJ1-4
TGTGCCAGTGCGGACAGGGAGAATGAAAAACTGTTTTTT
CASADRENEKLFF
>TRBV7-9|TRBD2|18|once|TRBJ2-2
TGTGCCAGCAGCCGAGGAATCGTGGGGACTAGCGTTACCGGGGAGCTGTTTTTT
CASSRGIVGTSVTGELFF
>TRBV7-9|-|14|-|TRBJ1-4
TGTGCCAGCAGCTGGGGCTTTGAGAATGAAAAACTGTTTTTT
CASSWGFENEKLFF
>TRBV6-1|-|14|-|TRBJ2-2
TGTGCCAGCAGTGCCAGGGACTACACCGGGGAGCTGTTTTTT
CASSARDYTGELFF
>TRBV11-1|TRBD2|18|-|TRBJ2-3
TGTGCCAGCAGCTTAGGGGGACTAGCGGGAGGAGGGACAGATACGCAGTATTTT
CASSLGGLAGGGTDTQYF
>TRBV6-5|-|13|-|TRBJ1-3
TGTGCCAGCATCTATATGGAGGGAAGCCCCATATATTTT
CASIYMEGSPIYF
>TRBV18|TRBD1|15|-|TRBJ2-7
TGTGCCAGCTCGCAGGGACAGGGGGCTTCATACGAGCAGTACTTC
CASSQGQGASYEQYF
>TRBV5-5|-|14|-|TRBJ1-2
TGTGCCAGCAGCAGACGGGACAAGAACTATGGCTACACCTTC
CASSRRDKNYGYTF
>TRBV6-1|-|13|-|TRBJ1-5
TGTGCCAGCAGACACTATAGCAATCAGCCCCAGCATTTT
CASRHYSNQPQHF
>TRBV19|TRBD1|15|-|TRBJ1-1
TGTGCCAGTAGTATCGGGGACAGTTCGAACACTGAAGCTTTCTTT
CASSIGDSSNTEAFF
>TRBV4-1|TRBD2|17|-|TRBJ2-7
TGCGCCAGCAGCCAAGCGTATACTAGCGGGGTACTCCACGAGCAGTACTTC
CASSQAYTSGVLHEQYF
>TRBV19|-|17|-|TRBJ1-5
TGTGCCAGTAGTAAGAGAGCGGGACAACCCAGCAATCAGCCCCAGCATTTT
CASSKRAGQPSNQPQHF
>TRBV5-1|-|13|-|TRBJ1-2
TGCGCCAGCGGACCCGGGGACATTGGCGGCTACACCTTC
CASGPGDIGGYTF
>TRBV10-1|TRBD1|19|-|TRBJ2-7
TGCGCCAGCAGTGAGTCATTAGCTATTTGGCGGGACAGGGATCCCGAGCAGTACTTC
CASSESLAIWRDRDPEQYF